Given below is one T cell receptor beta chain in context. This clone is considered medium-sized (0.01 to 0.1%). A read error may account for a junction end that differs from germline. The label giving this sample's time point can be read as: acute HCV infection, within 168 days of estimated infection date. The HCV-specific TCR repertoires were analyzed directly ex vivo, and the sequenced cells were not first expanded in vitro. Enrolled in the Montreal Hepatitis C Cohort (HEPCO) in Canada, the donors were people who inject drugs, and these donors were followed every 3 months. Acute primary HCV infection was defined by a positive HCV RNA or antibody test following a negative test within the previous 24 weeks. HCV-specific cells were stained with a PE-labeled tetramer loaded with the NS3 peptide spanning residues 1073-1081. CD3, CD8 and CD45RO antibodies were used for surface staining, and dead cells were excluded with an aqua fixable dye. 6 subjects who developed chronic infection, defined as HCV RNA positivity at 24 weeks, were also included in the cohort. Once thawed from cryostorage, peripheral blood mononuclear cells underwent negative selection via the MACS CD8+ T cell Isolation Kit to obtain CD8+ T cells. Sorting of the cells was done on a BD FACSAria II cell sorter.

Inclusive of the bounding cysteine and phenylalanine, the CDR3 is 18 residues long. CDR3 DNA is the only sequence kept; it has 54 bases, read in frame from the first base. CDR1 and CDR2 are read off the germline V gene as SGHVS and FQNEAQ. This sample is part of a study of CD8 T cells in acute hepatitis C reinfection (dated by TCRdb to the early 2020s). Notes on the research overall: The TCRbeta repertoire of CD8+ T cells specific for the HCV NS3-1073 epitope was profiled during acute infection and after viral clearance. Acute samples were obtained within 168 days of the estimated infection date from 4 spontaneous resolvers and about six chronically infected subjects. Several spontaneous resolvers contributed paired acute and follow-up samples.

The research as a whole found: Regardless of outcome, approximately 13 public clonotypes were found, and one public clonotype used V04-02/J02-02. Follow-up repertoires were not available for chronically infected subjects, because NS3-1073 specific cells were too rare to be sorted. High diversity was observed in NS3-1073 specific repertoires, and no significant differences in diversity were found between acute resolver, follow-up resolver and acute chronic samples. All groups showed preferential use of the TRBV04 and TRBV06 gene families, a pattern that overrepresentation in the naive pool did not explain. CDR3 sequences shared with other epitopes were rarely observed, and exact matching may have been limited by differing sequencing approaches. Because bulk sequencing covered only the TCRbeta chain, the alphabeta pairing of public clonotypes could not be determined.

The FACS-sorted cells had their genomic DNA extracted, and the commercial immunoSEQ service was used to sequence the TCRbeta chains. The original methods were these. ImmunoSEQ Analyzer software v3.0 and R v3.5.1 were used to analyze the repertoire data. Only productive rearrangements were analyzed, because any sequences with stop codons or out-of-frame rearrangements were filtered out. Simpson diversity, Shannon entropy, CDR3 length and nucleotide addition metrics were supplied by the sequencing provider. Clonotypes were grouped by frequency into dominant, sub-dominant, low or lowest abundance categories, and clonotypes below 0.1% were left out of most analyses. A CDR3 amino acid clonotype was called public if the clonotype appeared in at least two subjects at a cumulative frequency of at least 0.5%. In TCRdb, the immuneACCESS table is reduced to in-frame sequences with V and J assigned. These tables do not hold every clone; where another copy was compared, an unresolved V gene accounts for under half, and the others remain unexplained. V, J and clone size are taken as reported in that table, and D and trimming were inferred from the DNA itself. This sample holds several thousand clones; around 40% were observed only once. Of the sample, 8.5% to 9% is held by the ten largest clones.

This receptor chain uses TRBV7-8 and TRBJ1-4; 12 central bases correspond to TRBD1. The TCR comes from a young man with chronic hepatitis C. This sample comprised HCV NS3-1073 tetramer-sorted CD8+ T cells from PBMCs, obtained during acute infection. The sample's cell subset or site, from its label and the paper: FACS-sorted NS3-1073 tetramer+ CD8+ T cells. The CDR3 here reads CASRLSPLGQGAGEKLFF. The sequenced DNA is TGTGCCAGCCGCTTGAGCCCTCTGGGACAGGGGGCCGGTGAAAAACTGTTTTTT.